The entry below describes one TCR beta chain. These data come from a study of control samples from healthy donors and cancer patients. Germline V gives CDR1 GTSNPN, CDR2 SVGIG (reference sequence). Deletions cut 8 bases from V and 3 bases from J, with 13 bases between. This CDR3 is built from 12 residues. Clones were sequenced by immunoSEQ multiplex PCR, and TCRdb holds only the in-frame ones, with some missing. The sample yields almost 40,000 clones, 80% to 90% seen once. What was sequenced was PBMCs. The rearrangement joins TRBV30 to TRBJ2-5, with D maybe TRBD1 (6 bases). The clonotype comes from a woman aged 55-70 years with lung cancer. DNA of the CDR3: TGTGCCGGCCTTGGGGGCGAAGAGACCCAGTACTTC. This codes for CAGLGGEETQYF.